The 9 T cell receptor beta chains presented below share a single source sample, sequenced in a study of PD-1 blockade in mismatch repair-deficient tumors (dated by TCRdb to the late 2010s). The time point label of this sample denotes: peripheral blood 12 weeks after first pembrolizumab dose. The method was the immunoSEQ multiplex PCR assay. What TCRdb holds here is the immuneACCESS table cut down to in-frame rearrangements. Part of the clones is not present; checked against another copy, under half of the missing clones reflect an unresolved V gene, and the others are unexplained. The sample contains tens of thousands of clones, over 75% of them found a single time. Around 2.7% of the sample lies in the top ten. The sequencing here drew on peripheral blood, taken 12 weeks after starting pembrolizumab. The receptors were sampled from an adult with mismatch repair-deficient cancer.

This clone was picked up a small number of times. In nucleotides, the CDR3 is TGTGCCAGCAGATCAGCGGGGACCTACAATGAGCAGTTCTTC. Residues: CASRSAGTYNEQFF. The V gene is TRBV2, the J gene TRBJ2-1; TRBD2 matches at 7 bases. The CDR3 runs to 14 residues. Germline loops: CDR1 SNHLY, CDR2 FYNNEI. Trimming at V came to 6 bases and at J to 2 bases, leaving 4 bases not matched to a gene.

This chain joins TRBV6-5 and TRBJ1-4, with D unresolved. Trimming shortened V by 1 base and J by 0 bases, and 6 bases separated the two germline ends. The V gene's germline CDR1 is MNHEY and CDR2 SVGAGI. CDR3 length equals 15 residues. The CDR3 loop is CASSYFQSTNEKLFF. The DNA for the CDR3 is TGTGCCAGCAGTTACTTTCAATCAACTAATGAAAAACTGTTTTTT.

This clone was found a few times. The chain carries TRBV14 and TRBJ2-1, with D possibly TRBD1 on 5 matching bases. V was clipped by 6 bases and J by 13 bases, with 16 bases between them. The CDR3 is made up of 12 amino acids. Germline CDR1 and CDR2: SGHDN and FVKESK. CDR3 residues: CASSRDRPLQFF. The CDR3 DNA follows: TGTGCCAGCAGTCGCGACAGACCCCTACAGTTCTTC. The full variable domain, its missing parts supplied by reference TRBV14 and TRBJ2-1, is EAGVTQFPSHSVIEKGQTVTLRCDPISGHDNLYWYRRVMGKEIKFLLHFVKESKQDESGMPNNRFLAERTGGTYSTLKVQPAELEDSGVYFCASSRDRPLQFFGPGTRLTVL.

V and J are TRBV5-8 and TRBJ1-4; D not certain. V lost 4 bases and J lost 8, with 21 bases in between. Germline assignment: CDR1 SGHTS and CDR2 YDEGEE. The CDR3 consists of 16 residues. CDR3 region: CASSPLNPPKGEKLFF. The CDR3 nucleotides read TGTGCCAGCAGCCCCCTGAACCCTCCCAAGGGAGAAAAACTGTTTTTT.

This chain joins TRBV27 and TRBJ1-1; D uncertain. V was cut by 0 bases and J by 0 bases, with 5 bases left in between. This CDR3 is built from 14 residues. CDR1 and CDR2 from the germline V gene are MNHEY and SMNVEV (reference sequence). The CDR3 DNA is TGTGCCAGCAGTTTATCGATGTTGAACACTGAAGCTTTCTTT. This codes for CASSLSMLNTEAFF.

This clone was seen a single time. V is TRBV7-9 and J is TRBJ2-4, with D perhaps matching TRBD1 or TRBD2 (5 bases each). CDR1 and CDR2 from the germline V gene are SEHNR and FQNEAQ (reference sequence). Trimming pared 4 bases from V and 3 bases from J, leaving 13 bases between. CDR3 length: 15 residues. The CDR3 bases are TGTGCCAGCAGCTACCCGGGACCTATCAAAAACATTCAGTACTTC. This codes for CASSYPGPIKNIQYF.

The rearrangement joins TRBV11-2 to TRBJ1-1; D remains unclear. In germline, CDR1 is SGHAT, CDR2 FQNNGV. Trimming cost V 0 bases and J 5 bases, with 7 bases left between them. The CDR3 runs to 13 residues. DNA of the CDR3: TGTGCCAGCAGCTTAGAAAGGAAGACTGAAGCTTTCTTT. Translating gives CASSLERKTEAFF.

This sequence joins TRBV7-2 and TRBJ2-7; no clear D. Trimming took off 5 bases at V and 4 bases at J, with 9 bases between the two ends. The V gene's germline CDR1 is SGHTA and CDR2 FQGNSA. The CDR3 is 12 amino acids. The CDR3 sequence is CASSPVLYEQYF. The DNA for the CDR3 is TGTGCCAGCAGCCCAGTACTATACGAGCAGTACTTC.

For this clone: At one of its ends the junction is not consistent with the germline gene, which may arise from a read error. The chain employs TRBV10-1 and TRBJ1-5, with D possibly TRBD1 on 6 matching bases. CDR3 length: 13 amino acids. Germline V gives CDR1 WNHNN, CDR2 SYGVQD (reference sequence). The CDR3 reads CASGDRLDQPQHF. Written as DNA, the CDR3 is TGCGCCAGCGGTGACAGGTTGGATCAGCCCCAGCATTTT.